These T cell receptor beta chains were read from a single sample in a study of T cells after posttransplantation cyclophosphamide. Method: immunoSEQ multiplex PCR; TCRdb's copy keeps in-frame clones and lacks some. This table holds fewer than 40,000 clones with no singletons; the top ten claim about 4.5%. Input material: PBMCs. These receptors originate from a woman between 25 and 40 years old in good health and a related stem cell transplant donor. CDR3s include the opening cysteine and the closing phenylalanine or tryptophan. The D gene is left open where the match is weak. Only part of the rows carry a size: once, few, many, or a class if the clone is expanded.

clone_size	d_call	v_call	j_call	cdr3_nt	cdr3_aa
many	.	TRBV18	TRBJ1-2	TGTGCCAGCTCACCGGGGGGGAAGGGCCCCCATGGCTACACCTTC	CASSPGGKGPHGYTF
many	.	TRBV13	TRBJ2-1	TGTGCCAGCAGCTCCCCAAAGGTGCTGGACAATGAGCAGTTCTTC	CASSSPKVLDNEQFF
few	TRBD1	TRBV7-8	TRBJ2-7	TGTGCCAGCAGCCACGACAGGGGGCGCGTCTACGAGCAGTACTTC	CASSHDRGRVYEQYF
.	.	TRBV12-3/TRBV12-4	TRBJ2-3	TGTGCCAGCAGCCCTCGGGGGACAGATTCGAGCACAGATACGCAGTATTTT	CASSPRGTDSSTDTQYF
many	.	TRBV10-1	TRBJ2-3	TGCGCCAGCAGTGAGCACCGGACGCAGTATTTT	CASSEHRTQYF
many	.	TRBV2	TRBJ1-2	TGTGCCAGCAGTGAACCAACTCTCACGAGAACGAACTATGGCTACACCTTC	CASSEPTLTRTNYGYTF
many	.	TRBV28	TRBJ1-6	TGTGCCAGCAGTGAGGGTCGGGGTTCCGTATATAATTCACCCCTCCACTTT	CASSEGRGSVYNSPLHF
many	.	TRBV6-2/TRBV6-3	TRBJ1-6	TGTGCCAGCAGTTACGTAGCCGGGAATTCACCCCTCCACTTT	CASSYVAGNSPLHF
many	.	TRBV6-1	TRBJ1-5	TGTGCCAGCAAACGAACATGGCTTGACAATCAGCCCCAGCATTTT	CASKRTWLDNQPQHF
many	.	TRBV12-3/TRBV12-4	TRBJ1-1	TGTGCCAGCCGAAGAGCAGGGTTGACTGAAGCTTTCTTT	CASRRAGLTEAFF
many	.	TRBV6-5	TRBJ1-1	TGTGCCAGCAGTTCGGGGAAACCTGAAGCTTTCTTT	CASSSGKPEAFF
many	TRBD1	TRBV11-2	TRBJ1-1	TGTGCCAGCAGCTCTTACAGGGGGGAAGCTTTCTTT	CASSSYRGEAFF
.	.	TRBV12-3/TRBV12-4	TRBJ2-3	TGTGCCAGCAGTTTAGGCCAGGGGATTCCCACAGATACGCAGTATTTT	CASSLGQGIPTDTQYF
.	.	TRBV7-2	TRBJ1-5	TGTGCCAGCGCCCCCGGGGGGCGGATTGATCAGCCCCAGCATTTT	CASAPGGRIDQPQHF
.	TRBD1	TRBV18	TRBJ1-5	TGTGCCAGCTCACCCCTCGGACAGGGGGATCAGCCCCAGCATTTT	CASSPLGQGDQPQHF
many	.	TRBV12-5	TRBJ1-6	TGTGCTAGTGGACTGACAGGTTCAGGATCACCCCTCCACTTT	CASGLTGSGSPLHF
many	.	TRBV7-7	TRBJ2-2	TGTGCCAGCAGCTTATACGCGGGCGGGGAGCTGTTTTTT	CASSLYAGGELFF
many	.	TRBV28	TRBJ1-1	TGTGCCAGCAGGCTCTGGGGGCCGGGCACTGAAGCTTTCTTT	CASRLWGPGTEAFF
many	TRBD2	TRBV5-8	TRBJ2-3	TGTGCCAGCAGCTTCGGGGGGAATCCAGATACGCAGTATTTT	CASSFGGNPDTQYF
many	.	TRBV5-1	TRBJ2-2	TGCGCCAGCAGCGGCGGGACAGTTAATATAGGCACCGGGGAGCTGTTTTTT	CASSGGTVNIGTGELFF
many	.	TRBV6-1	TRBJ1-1	TGTGCCAGCAGGCCGGCAGGCTCAACTGAAGCTTTCTTT	CASRPAGSTEAFF
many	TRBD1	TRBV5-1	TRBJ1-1	TGCGCCAGCAGCCTGGGACAGAAGAACACTGAAGCTTTCTTT	CASSLGQKNTEAFF
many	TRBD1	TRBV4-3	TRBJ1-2	TGCGCCAGCAGCCAAGATCCGTTAGGGGGCGCTAACTATGGCTACACCTTC	CASSQDPLGGANYGYTF
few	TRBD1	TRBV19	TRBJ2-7	TGTGCCAGTAGTACGTCGCAGGGGGCTTCTAGGGAGCAGTACTTC	CASSTSQGASREQYF
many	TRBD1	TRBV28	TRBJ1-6	TGTGCCAGCAGTTTTGGGTGGGACAGGGGACGGGCACCCCTCCACTTT	CASSFGWDRGRAPLHF
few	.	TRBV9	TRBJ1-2	TGTGCCAGCAGCGTAGAGGGCTATGGCTACACCTTC	CASSVEGYGYTF
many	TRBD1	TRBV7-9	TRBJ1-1	TGTGCCAGCAGCTTAAAAGGGGGCGGGACTGAAGCTTTCTTT	CASSLKGGGTEAFF
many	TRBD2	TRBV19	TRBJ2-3	TGTGCCAGTAGTCCTAGCGGGGGTGGCACAGATACGCAGTATTTT	CASSPSGGGTDTQYF
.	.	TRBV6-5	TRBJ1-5	TGTGCCAGCAGTTACGATCAGGAGGGCAAGCCCCAGCATTTT	CASSYDQEGKPQHF
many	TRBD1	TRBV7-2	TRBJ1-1	TGTGCCAGCAGCTCCCAGGGGACAGGGGTTACGGCTGAAGCTTTCTTT	CASSSQGTGVTAEAFF
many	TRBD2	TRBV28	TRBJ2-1	TGTGCCAGCACCCCTTTCGATAGCGGGAAAAACAATGAGCAGTTCTTC	CASTPFDSGKNNEQFF
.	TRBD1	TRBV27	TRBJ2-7	TGTGCCAGCAGTCCCGGACAGGGGGCCTACGAGCAGTACTTC	CASSPGQGAYEQYF
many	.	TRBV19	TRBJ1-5	TGTGCCAGTAGTATGGACAAGGGGCCCCAGCATTTT	CASSMDKGPQHF